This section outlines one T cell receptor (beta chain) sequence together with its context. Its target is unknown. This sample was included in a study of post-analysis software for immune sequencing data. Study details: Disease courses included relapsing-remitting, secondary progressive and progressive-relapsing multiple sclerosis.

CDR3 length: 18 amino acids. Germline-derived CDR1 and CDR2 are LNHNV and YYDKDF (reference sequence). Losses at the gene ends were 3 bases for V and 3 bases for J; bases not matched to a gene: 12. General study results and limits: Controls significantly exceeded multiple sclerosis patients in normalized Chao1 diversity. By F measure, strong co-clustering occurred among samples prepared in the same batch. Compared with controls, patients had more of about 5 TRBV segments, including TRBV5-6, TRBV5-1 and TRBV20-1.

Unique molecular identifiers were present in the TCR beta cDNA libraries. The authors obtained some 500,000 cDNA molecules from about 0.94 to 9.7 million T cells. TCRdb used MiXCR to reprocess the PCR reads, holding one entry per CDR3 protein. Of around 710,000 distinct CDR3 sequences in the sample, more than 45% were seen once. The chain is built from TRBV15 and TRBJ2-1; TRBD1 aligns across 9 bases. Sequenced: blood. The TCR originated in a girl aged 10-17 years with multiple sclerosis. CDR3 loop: CATSRSRFDRGFYNEQFF. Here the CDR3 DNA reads TGTGCCACCAGCAGGTCCCGATTTGACAGGGGGTTCTACAATGAGCAGTTCTTC.